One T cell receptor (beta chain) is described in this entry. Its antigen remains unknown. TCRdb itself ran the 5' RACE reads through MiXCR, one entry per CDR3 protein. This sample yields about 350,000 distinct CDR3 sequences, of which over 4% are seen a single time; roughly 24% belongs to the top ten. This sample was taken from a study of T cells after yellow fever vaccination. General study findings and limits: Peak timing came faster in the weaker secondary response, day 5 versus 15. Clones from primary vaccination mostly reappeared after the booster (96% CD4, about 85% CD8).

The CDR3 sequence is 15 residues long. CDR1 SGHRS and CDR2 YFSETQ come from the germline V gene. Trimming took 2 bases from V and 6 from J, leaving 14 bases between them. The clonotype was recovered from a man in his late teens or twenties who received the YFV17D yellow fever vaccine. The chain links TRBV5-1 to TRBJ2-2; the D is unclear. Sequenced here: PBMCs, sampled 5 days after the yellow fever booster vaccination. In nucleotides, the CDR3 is TGCGCCAGCAGCTTTTACACCGACGCGCCCGGGGAGCTGTTTTTT. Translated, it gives CASSFYTDAPGELFF.